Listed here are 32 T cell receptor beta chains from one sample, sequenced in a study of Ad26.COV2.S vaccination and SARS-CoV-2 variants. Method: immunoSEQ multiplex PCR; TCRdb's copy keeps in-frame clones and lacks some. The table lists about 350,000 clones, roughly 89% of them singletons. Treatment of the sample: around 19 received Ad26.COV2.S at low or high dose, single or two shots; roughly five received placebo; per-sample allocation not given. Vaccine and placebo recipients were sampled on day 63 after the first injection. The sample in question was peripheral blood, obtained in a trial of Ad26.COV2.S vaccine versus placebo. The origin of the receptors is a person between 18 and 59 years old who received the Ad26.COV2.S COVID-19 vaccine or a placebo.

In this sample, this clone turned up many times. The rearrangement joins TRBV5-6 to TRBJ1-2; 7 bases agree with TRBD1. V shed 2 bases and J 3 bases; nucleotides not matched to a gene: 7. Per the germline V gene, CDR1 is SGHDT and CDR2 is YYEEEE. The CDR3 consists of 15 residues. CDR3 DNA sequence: TGTGCCAGCAGCTTTCTAGGGGGCCGCGACTATGGCTACACCTTC. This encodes CASSFLGGRDYGYTF.

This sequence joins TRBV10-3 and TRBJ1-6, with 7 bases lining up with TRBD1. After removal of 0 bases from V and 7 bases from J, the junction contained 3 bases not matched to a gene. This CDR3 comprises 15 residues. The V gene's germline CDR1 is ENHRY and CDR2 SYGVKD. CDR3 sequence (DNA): TGTGCCATCAGTGAGTCCGGGACAGCGAATTCACCCCTCCACTTT. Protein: CAISESGTANSPLHF.

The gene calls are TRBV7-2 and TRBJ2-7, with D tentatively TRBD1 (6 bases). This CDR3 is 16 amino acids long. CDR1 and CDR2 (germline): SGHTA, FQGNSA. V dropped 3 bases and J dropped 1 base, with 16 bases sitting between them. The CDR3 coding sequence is TGTGCCAGCAGCTTGGGTTCAGGGGTCGGTTCCTACGAGCAGTACTTC. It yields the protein CASSLGSGVGSYEQYF. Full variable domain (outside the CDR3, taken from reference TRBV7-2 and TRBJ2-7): GAGVSQSPSNKVTEKGKDVELRCDPISGHTALYWYRQSLGQGLEFLIYFQGNSAPDKSGLPSDRFSAERTGGSVSTLTIQRTQQEDSAVYLCASSLGSGVGSYEQYFGPGTRLTVT.

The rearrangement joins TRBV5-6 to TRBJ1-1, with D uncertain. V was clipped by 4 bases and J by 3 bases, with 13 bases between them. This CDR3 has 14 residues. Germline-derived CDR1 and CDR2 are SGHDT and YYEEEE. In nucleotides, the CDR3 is TGTGCCAGCAGCACCCCCGGGAGGGACACTGAAGCTTTCTTT. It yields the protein CASSTPGRDTEAFF. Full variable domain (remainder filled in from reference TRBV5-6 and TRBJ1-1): DAGVTQSPTHLIKTRGQQVTLRCSPKSGHDTVSWYQQALGQGPQFIFQYYEEEERQRGNFPDRFSGHQFPNYSSELNVNALLLGDSALYLCASSTPGRDTEAFFGQGTRLTVV.

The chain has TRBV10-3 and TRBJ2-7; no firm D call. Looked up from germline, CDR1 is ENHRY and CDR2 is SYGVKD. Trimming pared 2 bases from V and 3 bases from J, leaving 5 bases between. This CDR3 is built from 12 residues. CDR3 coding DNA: TGTGCCATCAGTGAGATTCTCTACGAGCAGTACTTC. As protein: CAISEILYEQYF.

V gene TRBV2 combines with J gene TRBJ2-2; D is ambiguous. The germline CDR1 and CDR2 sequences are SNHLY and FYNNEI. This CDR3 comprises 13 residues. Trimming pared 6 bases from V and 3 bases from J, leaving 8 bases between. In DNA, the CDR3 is TGTGCCAGCAGGGTAGCAGACACCGGGGAGCTGTTTTTT. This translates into CASRVADTGELFF.

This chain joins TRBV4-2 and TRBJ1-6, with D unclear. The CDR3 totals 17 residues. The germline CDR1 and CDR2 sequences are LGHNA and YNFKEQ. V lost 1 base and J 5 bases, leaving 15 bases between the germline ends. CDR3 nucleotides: TGTGCCAGCAGCCAAGCCCACGGAGTCTCGGATAATTCACCCCTCCACTTT. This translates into CASSQAHGVSDNSPLHF.

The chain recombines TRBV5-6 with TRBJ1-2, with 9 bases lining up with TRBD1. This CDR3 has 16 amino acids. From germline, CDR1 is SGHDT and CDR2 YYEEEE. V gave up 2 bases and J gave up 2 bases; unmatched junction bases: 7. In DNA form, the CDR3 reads TGTGCCAGCAGCTTTCCCCGGGACAGGGTCAACTATGGCTACACCTTC. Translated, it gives CASSFPRDRVNYGYTF.

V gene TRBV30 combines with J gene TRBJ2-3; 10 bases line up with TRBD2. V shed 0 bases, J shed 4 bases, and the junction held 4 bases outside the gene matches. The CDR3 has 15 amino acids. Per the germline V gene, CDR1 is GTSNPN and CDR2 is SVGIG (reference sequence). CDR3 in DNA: TGTGCCTGGAGTGTAACTAGCGGGATCCCAGATACGCAGTATTTT. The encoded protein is CAWSVTSGIPDTQYF.

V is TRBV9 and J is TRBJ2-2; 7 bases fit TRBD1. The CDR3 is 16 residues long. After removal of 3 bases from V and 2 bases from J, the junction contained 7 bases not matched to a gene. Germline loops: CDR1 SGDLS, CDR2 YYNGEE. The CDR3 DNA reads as TGTGCCAGCAGCGCTTACCGGGACAGAAACACCGGGGAGCTGTTTTTT. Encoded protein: CASSAYRDRNTGELFF.

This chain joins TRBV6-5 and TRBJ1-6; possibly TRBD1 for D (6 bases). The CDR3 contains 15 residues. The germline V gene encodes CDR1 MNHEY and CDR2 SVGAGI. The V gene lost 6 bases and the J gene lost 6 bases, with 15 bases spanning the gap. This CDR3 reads CASSFLTGLNSPLHF. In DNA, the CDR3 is TGTGCCAGCAGCTTCTTGACAGGCCTTAATTCACCCCTCCACTTT.

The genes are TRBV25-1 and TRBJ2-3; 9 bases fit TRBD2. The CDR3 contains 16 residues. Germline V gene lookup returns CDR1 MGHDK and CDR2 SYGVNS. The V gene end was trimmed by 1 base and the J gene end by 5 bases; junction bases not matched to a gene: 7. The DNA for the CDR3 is TGTGCCAGCAGTGAATTAGGAGCGGGAGGCGGAGATACGCAGTATTTT. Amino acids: CASSELGAGGGDTQYF.

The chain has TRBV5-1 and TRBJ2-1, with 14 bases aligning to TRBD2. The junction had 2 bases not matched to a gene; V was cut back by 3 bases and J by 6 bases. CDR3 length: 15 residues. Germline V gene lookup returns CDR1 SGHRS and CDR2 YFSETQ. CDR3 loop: CASSWGLAGANEQFF. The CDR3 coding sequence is TGCGCCAGCAGCTGGGGACTAGCGGGGGCCAATGAGCAGTTCTTC. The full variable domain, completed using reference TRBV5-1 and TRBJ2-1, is KAGVTQTPRYLIKTRGQQVTLSCSPISGHRSVSWYQQTPGQGLQFLFEYFSETQRNKGNFPGRFSGRQFSNSRSEMNVSTLELGDSALYLCASSWGLAGANEQFFGPGTRLTVL.

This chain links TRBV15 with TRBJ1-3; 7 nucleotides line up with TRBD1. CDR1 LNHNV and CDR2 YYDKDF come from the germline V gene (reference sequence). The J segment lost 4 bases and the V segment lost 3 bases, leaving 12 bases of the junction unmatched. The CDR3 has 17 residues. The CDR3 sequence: CATSSQGPGGDGNTIYF. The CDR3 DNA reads TGTGCCACCAGCAGCCAAGGACCAGGGGGGGACGGAAACACCATATATTTT.

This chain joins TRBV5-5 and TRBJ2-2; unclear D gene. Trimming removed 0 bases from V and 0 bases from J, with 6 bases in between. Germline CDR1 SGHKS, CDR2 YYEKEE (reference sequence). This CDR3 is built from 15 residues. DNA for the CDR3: TGTGCCAGCAGCTTGGGACACGCGAACACCGGGGAGCTGTTTTTT. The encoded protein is CASSLGHANTGELFF.

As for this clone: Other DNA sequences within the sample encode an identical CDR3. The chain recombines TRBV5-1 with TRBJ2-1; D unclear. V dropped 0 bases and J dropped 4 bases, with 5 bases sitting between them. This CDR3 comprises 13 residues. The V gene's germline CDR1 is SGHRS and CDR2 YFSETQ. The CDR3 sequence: CASSLDGYNEQFF. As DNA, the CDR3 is TGCGCCAGCAGCTTGGACGGATACAATGAGCAGTTCTTC. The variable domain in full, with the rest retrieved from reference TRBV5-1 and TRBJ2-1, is KAGVTQTPRYLIKTRGQQVTLSCSPISGHRSVSWYQQTPGQGLQFLFEYFSETQRNKGNFPGRFSGRQFSNSRSEMNVSTLELGDSALYLCASSLDGYNEQFFGPGTRLTVL.

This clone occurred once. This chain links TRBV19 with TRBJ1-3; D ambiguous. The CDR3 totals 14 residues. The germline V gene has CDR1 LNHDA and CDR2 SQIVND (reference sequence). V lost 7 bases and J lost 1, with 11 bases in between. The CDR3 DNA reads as TGTGCCAGTATCTCGGGTGGTTCTGGAAACACCATATATTTT. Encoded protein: CASISGGSGNTIYF.

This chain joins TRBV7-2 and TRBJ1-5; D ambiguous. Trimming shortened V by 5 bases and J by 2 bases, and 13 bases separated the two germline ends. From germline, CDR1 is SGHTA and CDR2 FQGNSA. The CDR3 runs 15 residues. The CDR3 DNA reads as TGTGCCAGCAGCCCCCGCAGAGGCGGCAATCAGCCCCAGCATTTT. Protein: CASSPRRGGNQPQHF.

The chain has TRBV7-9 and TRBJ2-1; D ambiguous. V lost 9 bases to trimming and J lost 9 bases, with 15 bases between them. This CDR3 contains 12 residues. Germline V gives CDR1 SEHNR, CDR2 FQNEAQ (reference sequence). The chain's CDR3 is CASSRSKGEQFF. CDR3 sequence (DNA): TGTGCCAGTTCCCGGAGTAAGGGTGAGCAGTTCTTC.

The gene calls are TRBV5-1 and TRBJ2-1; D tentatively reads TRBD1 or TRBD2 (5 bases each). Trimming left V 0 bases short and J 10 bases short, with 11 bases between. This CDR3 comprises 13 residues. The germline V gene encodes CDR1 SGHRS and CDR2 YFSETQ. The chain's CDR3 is CASSLGDGIEQFF. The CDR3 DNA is TGCGCCAGCAGCTTGGGGGACGGGATCGAGCAGTTCTTC.

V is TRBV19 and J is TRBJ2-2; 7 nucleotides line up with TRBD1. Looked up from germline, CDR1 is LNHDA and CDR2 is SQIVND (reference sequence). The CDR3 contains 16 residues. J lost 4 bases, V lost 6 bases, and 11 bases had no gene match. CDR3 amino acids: CASRRDRVSSTGELFF. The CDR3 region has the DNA TGTGCCAGTAGACGAGACAGGGTTAGTAGCACCGGGGAGCTGTTTTTT.

CDR3 nucleotides: TGCGCCAGCAGCTCGGGGAGTTTTAATGAAAAACTGTTTTTT. Its protein is CASSSGSFNEKLFF. The chain has TRBV5-1 and TRBJ1-4; D is ambiguous. Deletions cut 3 bases from V and 4 bases from J, with 10 bases between. Germline CDR1 SGHRS, CDR2 YFSETQ. CDR3 length equals 14 residues.

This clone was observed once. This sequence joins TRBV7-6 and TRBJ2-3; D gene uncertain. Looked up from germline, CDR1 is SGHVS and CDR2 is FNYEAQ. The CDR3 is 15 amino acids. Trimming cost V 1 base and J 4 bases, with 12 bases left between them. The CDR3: CASSLGGLLADTQYF. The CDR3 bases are TGTGCCAGCAGCTTAGGGGGTCTTCTGGCAGATACGCAGTATTTT.

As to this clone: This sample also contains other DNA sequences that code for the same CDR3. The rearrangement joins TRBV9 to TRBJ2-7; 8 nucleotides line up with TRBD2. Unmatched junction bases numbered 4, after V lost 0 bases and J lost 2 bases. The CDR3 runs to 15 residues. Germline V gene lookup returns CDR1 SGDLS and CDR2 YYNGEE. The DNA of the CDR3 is TGTGCCAGCAGCGTAGGGGGTAGCGGGACCTACGAGCAGTACTTC. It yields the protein CASSVGGSGTYEQYF.

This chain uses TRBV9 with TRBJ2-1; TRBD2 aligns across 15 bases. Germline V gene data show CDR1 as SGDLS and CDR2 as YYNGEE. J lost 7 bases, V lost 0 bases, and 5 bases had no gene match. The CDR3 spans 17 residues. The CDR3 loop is CASSVGTSGGVRNEQFF. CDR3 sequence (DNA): TGTGCCAGCAGCGTAGGGACTAGCGGGGGGGTGAGGAATGAGCAGTTCTTC. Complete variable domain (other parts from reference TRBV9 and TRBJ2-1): DSGVTQTPKHLITATGQRVTLRCSPRSGDLSVYWYQQSLDQGLQFLIQYYNGEERAKGNILERFSAQQFPDLHSELNLSSLELGDSALYFCASSVGTSGGVRNEQFFGPGTRLTVL.

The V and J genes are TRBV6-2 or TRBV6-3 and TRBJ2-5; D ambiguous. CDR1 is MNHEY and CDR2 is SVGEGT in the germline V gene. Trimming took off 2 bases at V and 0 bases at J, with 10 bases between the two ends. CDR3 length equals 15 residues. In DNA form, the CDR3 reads TGTGCCAGCAGTTACGCAGGCACATACCAAGAGACCCAGTACTTC. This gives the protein CASSYAGTYQETQYF.

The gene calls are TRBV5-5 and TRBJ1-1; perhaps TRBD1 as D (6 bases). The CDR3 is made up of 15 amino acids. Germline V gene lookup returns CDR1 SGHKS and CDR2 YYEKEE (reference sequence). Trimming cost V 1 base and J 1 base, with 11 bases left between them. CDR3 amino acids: CASSLLPGANTEAFF. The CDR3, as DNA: TGTGCCAGCAGCTTGCTTCCGGGGGCGAACACTGAAGCTTTCTTT.

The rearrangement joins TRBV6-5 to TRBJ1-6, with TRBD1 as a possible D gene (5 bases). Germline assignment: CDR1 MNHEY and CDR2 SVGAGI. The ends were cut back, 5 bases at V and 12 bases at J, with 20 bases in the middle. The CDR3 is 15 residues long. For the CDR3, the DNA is TGTGCCAGCAGTATGACAGTGTCACGAGGTGGACCCCTCCACTTT. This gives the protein CASSMTVSRGGPLHF.

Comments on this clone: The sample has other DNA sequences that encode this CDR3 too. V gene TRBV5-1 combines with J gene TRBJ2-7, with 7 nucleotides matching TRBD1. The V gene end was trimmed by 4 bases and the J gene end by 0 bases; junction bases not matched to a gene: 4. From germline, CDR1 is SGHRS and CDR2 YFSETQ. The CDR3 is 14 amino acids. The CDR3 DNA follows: TGCGCCAGCAGCGCGACAGGGAACTCCTACGAGCAGTACTTC. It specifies CASSATGNSYEQYF.

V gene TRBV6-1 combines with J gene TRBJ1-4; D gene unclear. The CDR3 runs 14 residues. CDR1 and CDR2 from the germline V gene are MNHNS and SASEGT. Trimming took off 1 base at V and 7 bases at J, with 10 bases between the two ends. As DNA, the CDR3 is TGTGCCAGCAGTGAAGAAGGGCCGGGTGAAAAACTGTTTTTT. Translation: CASSEEGPGEKLFF.

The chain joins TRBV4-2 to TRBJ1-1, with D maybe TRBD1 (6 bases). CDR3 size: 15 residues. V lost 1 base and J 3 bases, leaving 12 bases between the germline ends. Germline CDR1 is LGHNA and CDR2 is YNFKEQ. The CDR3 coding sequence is TGTGCCAGCAGCCAAGCCAAAAACAGGGACACTGAAGCTTTCTTT. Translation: CASSQAKNRDTEAFF.

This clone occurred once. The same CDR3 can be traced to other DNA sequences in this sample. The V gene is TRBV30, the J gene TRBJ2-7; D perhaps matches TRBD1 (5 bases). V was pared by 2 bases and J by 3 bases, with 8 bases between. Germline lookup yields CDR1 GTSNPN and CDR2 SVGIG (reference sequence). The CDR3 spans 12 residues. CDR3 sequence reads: CAWSLQGYEQYF. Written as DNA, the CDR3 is TGTGCCTGGAGTCTGCAGGGCTACGAGCAGTACTTC.